This is a list of T cell receptor beta chains from one sample in a study of cytomegalovirus exposure and HLA in healthy donors. TCRdb's copy holds only in-frame clones and misses some; the assay was immunoSEQ multiplex PCR. The table for this sample gives about 200,000 clones. The sequencing input was PBMCs. The receptor set was obtained from a boy aged 10-17 years in good health and CMV-seronegative. The CDR3 runs from the conserved cysteine through the conserved F or W. The order of the fields is D gene, V gene, J gene, CDR3 DNA, CDR3 protein. A D gene is named only where the DNA matches it firmly.

>-|TRBV27|TRBJ2-7
TGTGCCAGCAGTAATATCGCCGGGTTCGGCGAGCAGTACTTC
CASSNIAGFGEQYF
>-|TRBV28|TRBJ1-3
TGTGCCAGCAGCCCGATCCTAGGACAGTCTGGAAACACCATATATTTT
CASSPILGQSGNTIYF
>-|TRBV7-2|TRBJ2-2
TGTGCCAGCAGCACCCGACACCTGAACACCGGGGAGCTGTTTTTT
CASSTRHLNTGELFF
>TRBD1|TRBV4-2|TRBJ1-6
TGTGCCAGCAGCGATCAGGGGGATCATTCACCCCTCCACTTT
CASSDQGDHSPLHF
>-|TRBV12-5|TRBJ1-3
TGTGCTAGTGGTTCGGTAGAGGGGGGGCGAAACACCATATATTTT
CASGSVEGGRNTIYF
>TRBD1|TRBV7-8|TRBJ1-1
TGTGCCAGCAGCTCCCACAGGGGGCCTGAAGCTTTCTTT
CASSSHRGPEAFF
>-|TRBV19|TRBJ1-2
TGTGCCAGTACTCCAGACAGGCGAGATTCCTATGGCTACACCTTC
CASTPDRRDSYGYTF
>-|TRBV11-2|TRBJ2-3
TGTGCCAGCAGCTCCTCCCTGAGCGCCCACACAGATACGCAGTATTTT
CASSSSLSAHTDTQYF
>TRBD1|TRBV6-5|TRBJ2-1
TGTGCCAGCAGCTCACAGGGGGCAAGCTACAATGAGCAGTTCTTC
CASSSQGASYNEQFF
>-|TRBV6-6|TRBJ2-7
TGTGCCAGCAGTTCCCAGGGGCGCGAGCAGTACTTC
CASSSQGREQYF
>-|TRBV13|TRBJ2-1
TGTGCCAGCAGCTTAGTGATTAGCGGTGCGAACAATGAGCAGTTCTTC
CASSLVISGANNEQFF
>-|TRBV2|TRBJ1-4
TGTGCCAGCAGTGATGAGCAGGTTCTTGTTGAAAAACTGTTTTTT
CASSDEQVLVEKLFF
>-|TRBV19|TRBJ1-5
TGTGCCAGTAGTATGGTACAGGGAGTCAATCAGCCCCAGCATTTT
CASSMVQGVNQPQHF
>TRBD2|TRBV29-1|TRBJ2-7
TGCAGCGTGTCAGCGGGGGAGGTATACGAGCAGTACTTC
CSVSAGEVYEQYF
>-|TRBV4-1|TRBJ1-6
TGCGCCAGCAGCCAATTCACAGAGAATTCACCCCTCCACTTT
CASSQFTENSPLHF
>-|TRBV10-2|TRBJ1-1
TGCGCCAGCAGTGAGACCAGTGAAGCTTTCTTT
CASSETSEAFF
>-|TRBV5-1|TRBJ2-6
TGCGCCAGCAGGGGCGTAAGCTCTGGGGCCAACGTCCTGACTTTC
CASRGVSSGANVLTF
>-|TRBV6-4|TRBJ2-1
TGTGCCAGCAGTGCTCTAGCCTCGGTCGACTACAATGAGCAGTTCTTC
CASSALASVDYNEQFF
>TRBD2|TRBV15|TRBJ2-5
TGTGCCACCAGCAGAGGGACTAGCGGGGGGGCATCGGAGACCCAGTACTTC
CATSRGTSGGASETQYF
>TRBD1|TRBV13|TRBJ1-1
TGTGCCAGCAGTCGGACAGGGTTGGCTGAAGCTTTCTTT
CASSRTGLAEAFF
>-|TRBV13|TRBJ1-2
TGTGCCAGCAGCTTAAGGGGTGACTATGGCTACACCTTC
CASSLRGDYGYTF
>TRBD1|TRBV6-5|TRBJ1-6
TGTGCCAGCAGTTACTGGGACAGAGTTAATTCACCCCTCTACTTT
CASSYWDRVNSPLYF
>TRBD1|TRBV18|TRBJ2-5
TGTGCCAGCTCAACGACACAGGGGGCAGGAGAGACCCAGTACTTC
CASSTTQGAGETQYF
>TRBD2|TRBV29-1|TRBJ2-5
TGCAGCGTTACTCCGGTAGCGGGGGATCAAGAGACCCAGTACTTC
CSVTPVAGDQETQYF
>-|TRBV15|TRBJ1-5
TGTGCCACCAGCAGAGACCGGGGCAGGGGTGGCAATCAGCCCCAGCATTTT
CATSRDRGRGGNQPQHF
>-|TRBV12-5|TRBJ2-7
TGTGCTAGTGGTTTGACCCGCTCGAGGACAGTCTCCTACGAGCAGTACTTC
CASGLTRSRTVSYEQYF
>TRBD1|TRBV7-8|TRBJ1-4
TGTGCCAGCAGCTTATCGGGACAGTATAATGAAAAACTGTTTTTT
CASSLSGQYNEKLFF